A selection of T cell receptor beta chains follows, all from one sample in a study of CD8 T cells in ankylosing spondylitis. Using its own MiXCR run on the 5' RACE reads, TCRdb lists one record per CDR3 protein. The repertoire holds 400,000 to 450,000 distinct CDR3 sequences, with 17% as singletons. Sequenced input: blood, either unsorted or a sorted T cell fraction (not recorded which). The source of these receptors is a male donor with ankylosing spondylitis. CDR3s include the opening cysteine and the closing phenylalanine or tryptophan. A D gene is named only where the DNA matches it firmly. Rows give clone size only sometimes, using once, few, many, or a class for an expanded clone.

>TRBJ2-7|TRBV18|-|TRBD2
TGTGCCAGCTCACCACCGCAAGGCGGGGGTTCTCGGGAGCAGTACTTC
CASSPPQGGGSREQYF
>TRBJ1-2|TRBV3-1|-|-
TGTGCCAGCAGCCAAGTAGGATCCGTCTATGGCTACACCTTC
CASSQVGSVYGYTF
>TRBJ2-7|TRBV20-1|few|-
TGCAGTGCTAGAGATCCTGGACGTGGGCAGTACTTC
CSARDPGRGQYF
>TRBJ1-4|TRBV5-8|-|TRBD1
TGTGCCAGCAGCGCCTGGACAGGGGATCGCGATGAAAAACTGTTTTTT
CASSAWTGDRDEKLFF
>TRBJ2-1|TRBV5-8|few|-
TGTGCCAGCAGCTTTCCCCCCAGGGAGCAGTTCTTC
CASSFPPREQFF
>TRBJ2-4|TRBV12-3/TRBV12-4|many|TRBD2
TGTGCCAGCAGCAATCGACTAGCGGGGTTAAACATTCAGTACTTC
CASSNRLAGLNIQYF
>TRBJ2-4|TRBV5-1|few|-
TGCGCCAGCAGCAATCAGGTTAACATTCAGTACTTC
CASSNQVNIQYF
>TRBJ2-7|TRBV29-1|few|TRBD1
TGCAGCGTTGAAGAGGACAGGGGGCTCTACGAGCAGTACTTC
CSVEEDRGLYEQYF
>TRBJ1-2|TRBV29-1|many|-
TGCAGCGTTGATTGGACCCTCTATGGCTACACCTTC
CSVDWTLYGYTF
>TRBJ2-7|TRBV10-3|-|-
TGTGCCATCAGTGAGTCGGGACAAAGTTTGACCTACGAGCAGTACTTC
CAISESGQSLTYEQYF
>TRBJ2-1|TRBV20-1|few|TRBD2
TGCAGTGCTAGAGTGGTGACTAGCGGGAGGGGGTCCTACAATGAGCAGTTCTTC
CSARVVTSGRGSYNEQFF
>TRBJ2-7|TRBV5-6|few|-
TGTGCCAGCAGCTTAGTGGGGGCGAGCTCCTACGAGCAGTACTTC
CASSLVGASSYEQYF
>TRBJ2-5|TRBV3-1|-|TRBD2
TGTGCCAGCAGCCCGACAGGGACTAGCGAAGAGACCCAGTACTTC
CASSPTGTSEETQYF
>TRBJ1-5|TRBV5-1|-|-
TGCGCCAGCAGCTTTTCTGGGTCGCCTGATCAGCCCCAGCATTTT
CASSFSGSPDQPQHF
>TRBJ2-7|TRBV18|few|TRBD1
TGTGCCAGCTCAGCCGGACAGGTTTACGAGCAGTACTTC
CASSAGQVYEQYF
>TRBJ2-7|TRBV11-2|many|-
TGTGCCAGCAGCCAAATCTCCAGGCGCCGCTGGTACGAGCAGTACTTC
CASSQISRRRWYEQYF
>TRBJ2-7|TRBV5-1|-|-
TGCGCCAGCAGCGTATTATCCGGGACAACCTACGAGCAGTACTTC
CASSVLSGTTYEQYF
>TRBJ1-2|TRBV6-1|-|TRBD1
TGTGCCAGCAGTCGACAGGGGAGAGACTATGGCTACACCTTC
CASSRQGRDYGYTF
>TRBJ1-1|TRBV5-1|few|-
TGCGCCAGCAGCTTGGAATCAGCGAACACTGAAGCTTTCTTT
CASSLESANTEAFF
>TRBJ2-7|TRBV20-1|-|-
TGCAGTGCTAGACCGGGGTACTACGAGCAGTACTTC
CSARPGYYEQYF
>TRBJ2-7|TRBV29-1|-|-
TGCAGCGTTAGAGACACGTACGAGCAGTACTTC
CSVRDTYEQYF
>TRBJ1-4|TRBV25-1|few|-
TGTGCCAGCAGTGATCGGGGGCTGACTAATGAAAAACTGTTTTTT
CASSDRGLTNEKLFF
>TRBJ1-2|TRBV7-9|-|-
TGTGCCAGCAGCCCCTCAGGCGGCCAGAACTATGGCTACACCTTC
CASSPSGGQNYGYTF
>TRBJ2-1|TRBV20-1|-|-
TGCAGTGCTCGACAGCCACCCTTCTCCTACAATGAGCAGTTCTTC
CSARQPPFSYNEQFF
>TRBJ2-3|TRBV11-2|many|TRBD2
TGTGCCAGCAGCTTAGTGGGCGGGGGGGCCGAGGATACGCAGTATTTT
CASSLVGGGAEDTQYF
>TRBJ2-3|TRBV5-1|many|TRBD2
TGCGCCAGCAGCCGGCTAGCGGGGGACACAGATACGCAGTATTTT
CASSRLAGDTDTQYF
>TRBJ1-2|TRBV20-1|-|-
TGCAGTGCTGACACACGGGAACGGGGCTACACCTTC
CSADTRERGYTF
>TRBJ2-1|TRBV18|many|-
TGTGCCAGCTCACCCACGGATGAAATGAAGCAGTTCTTC
CASSPTDEMKQFF